Presented here are 32 T cell receptor beta chains from one specimen sequenced in a study of blood T cell repertoires in COVID-19. Method: immunoSEQ multiplex PCR; TCRdb's copy keeps in-frame clones and lacks some. The sample includes some 75,000 clones, nearly 90% seen only once; the top ten take 2.5% to 3%. Sequencing was done on a sample of peripheral blood. The receptors here all came from a man aged 65-85 years with active or convalescent COVID-19.

J is TRBJ1-3 and V is TRBV7-8; D possibly corresponds to TRBD1 (5 bases). The length of the CDR3 is 15 residues. Trimming pared 3 bases from V and 4 bases from J, leaving 13 bases between. Germline assignment: CDR1 SGHVS and CDR2 FQNEAQ. The CDR3 reads CASSLEGGVGNTIYF. Here the CDR3 DNA reads TGTGCCAGCAGCTTGGAGGGAGGGGTCGGAAACACCATATATTTT. The full variable domain, its missing parts supplied by reference TRBV7-8 and TRBJ1-3, is GAGVSQSPRYKVAKRGQDVALRCDPISGHVSLFWYQQALGQGPEFLTYFQNEAQLDKSGLPSDRFFAERPEGSVSTLKIQRTQQEDSAVYLCASSLEGGVGNTIYFGEGSWLTVV.

J is TRBJ2-3 and V is TRBV7-9; tentative D call: TRBD2 (5 bases). The CDR3 length is 16 residues. Germline lookup yields CDR1 SEHNR and CDR2 FQNEAQ (reference sequence). V was trimmed by 1 base and J by 2 bases, leaving 13 bases between them. In DNA, the CDR3 is TGTGCCAGCAGCTTAGAGCCCCTAGCTTACACAGATACGCAGTATTTT. It codes for CASSLEPLAYTDTQYF.

This chain joins TRBV24-1 and TRBJ2-1, with 8 positions matching TRBD1. The CDR3 runs 15 residues. The germline V gene encodes CDR1 KGHDR and CDR2 SFDVKD. After removal of 9 bases from V and 2 bases from J, the junction contained 8 bases not matched to a gene. The DNA for the CDR3 is TGTGCCACCTCTGCGGACAGGGCTGCCTACAATGAGCAGTTCTTC. This encodes CATSADRAAYNEQFF.

Sample share makes this clone medium-sized. The DNA of the CDR3 is TGTGCCAGCAGTCGAAGAACCGGGACAGAATATAATTCACCCCTCCACTTT. Encoded protein: CASSRRTGTEYNSPLHF. V and J are TRBV28 and TRBJ1-6, with 7 bases identical to TRBD1. With 5 bases clipped from V and 4 bases from J, the junction kept 11 bases outside the gene matches. Germline V gives CDR1 MDHEN, CDR2 SYDVKM. The CDR3 totals 17 residues.

The gene calls are TRBV2 and TRBJ2-3, with D hard to call. CDR1 and CDR2 from the germline V gene are SNHLY and FYNNEI. Trimming took off 0 bases at V and 1 base at J, with 14 bases between the two ends. CDR3 size: 17 residues. CDR3 protein: CASSEAPLGSGTDTQYF. The CDR3 DNA sequence: TGTGCCAGCAGTGAAGCCCCTCTTGGAAGCGGCACAGATACGCAGTATTTT.

V is TRBV2 and J is TRBJ2-3; perhaps TRBD2 as D (6 bases). V shed 6 bases and J shed 3 bases, with 19 bases lying between them. The CDR3 consists of 16 residues. Germline lookup yields CDR1 SNHLY and CDR2 FYNNEI. The CDR3 nucleotides are TGTGCCAGCAGAAATGGTCCGGGACTCAGGACAGATACGCAGTATTTT. Protein product: CASRNGPGLRTDTQYF.

The chain uses TRBV19 and TRBJ1-1; D possibly corresponds to TRBD1 (6 bases). V was clipped by 9 bases and J by 8 bases, with 22 bases between them. The CDR3 runs to 14 residues. The V gene's germline CDR1 is LNHDA and CDR2 SQIVND (reference sequence). The CDR3 DNA follows: TGTGCCAGCCTATCCAGACAGGCGGATGCGGAAGCTTTCTTT. Residues: CASLSRQADAEAFF.

The gene calls are TRBV5-1 and TRBJ1-2; D call uncertain. This CDR3 comprises 17 residues. V was trimmed by 4 bases and J by 0 bases, leaving 19 bases between them. Looked up from germline, CDR1 is SGHRS and CDR2 is YFSETQ. CDR3 region: CASSPYGSGAANYGYTF. CDR3 nucleotide sequence: TGCGCCAGCAGCCCGTACGGCTCTGGAGCGGCTAACTATGGCTACACCTTC.

The V and J genes are TRBV7-3 and TRBJ2-1, with D unclear. The CDR3 contains 13 residues. The ends were cut back, 2 bases at V and 8 bases at J, with 10 bases in the middle. Germline CDR1 reads SGHTA; CDR2 reads FQGTGA. The CDR3 is CASSLSPRDEQFF. The DNA for the CDR3 is TGTGCCAGCAGCTTATCTCCTAGAGATGAGCAGTTCTTC.

The rearrangement links TRBV12-3 or TRBV12-4 to TRBJ1-5; 8 positions agree with TRBD1. The CDR3 sequence is 13 residues long. The J segment lost 9 bases and the V segment lost 5 bases, leaving 6 bases of the junction unmatched. DNA for the CDR3: TGTGCCAGCAGTCCTGGACAGGGAATGCCCCAGCATTTT. It codes for CASSPGQGMPQHF.

This rearrangement joins TRBV2 to TRBJ2-5; TRBD2 matches 7 bases. Germline loops: CDR1 SNHLY, CDR2 FYNNEI. The CDR3 length is 16 residues. J was trimmed by 0 bases and V by 4 bases; bases with no gene match: 8. The CDR3: CASSGRGGDYQETQYF. The CDR3 DNA is TGTGCCAGCAGTGGCCGTGGGGGGGACTACCAAGAGACCCAGTACTTC.

The chain combines TRBV7-9 with TRBJ1-4; the match to TRBD1 covers 7 bases. The V and J ends lost 4 bases and 3 bases, in that order; junction bases with no gene match: 2. From germline, CDR1 is SEHNR and CDR2 FQNEAQ (reference sequence). The CDR3 contains 14 residues. CDR3 residues: CASSSTGPNEKLFF. The DNA for the CDR3 is TGTGCCAGCAGCTCGACAGGGCCTAATGAAAAACTGTTTTTT.

V gene TRBV6-5 combines with J gene TRBJ1-1, with 8 nucleotides matching TRBD1. The CDR3 length is 14 residues. V dropped 4 bases and J dropped 1; count of bases not matched to a gene: 2. Germline assignment: CDR1 MNHEY and CDR2 SVGAGI. CDR3 protein: CASSWTGRNTEAFF. The CDR3 DNA sequence: TGTGCCAGCAGTTGGACAGGGAGGAACACTGAAGCTTTCTTT.

The rearrangement links TRBV5-1 to TRBJ1-1; D is perhaps TRBD1 (6 bases). This CDR3 has 14 amino acids. Looked up from germline, CDR1 is SGHRS and CDR2 is YFSETQ. Deletions cut 7 bases from V and 3 bases from J, with 16 bases between. The CDR3 loop is CASSSAGADTEAFF. The CDR3 region has the DNA TGCGCCAGCTCGTCGGCGGGGGCGGACACTGAAGCTTTCTTT.

This clone was counted a few times. V gene TRBV3-1 (or the pseudogene TRBV3-2) combines with J gene TRBJ2-7, with 7 bases lining up with TRBD1. Losses at the gene ends were 6 bases for V and 6 bases for J; bases not matched to a gene: 11. This CDR3 is built from 14 residues. Germline CDR1 and CDR2: LGHDT and YNNKEL (reference sequence). The CDR3 here is CASRQQDRSGEQYF. The CDR3 DNA reads TGTGCCAGCAGACAACAGGACAGGTCTGGCGAGCAGTACTTC.

This clone was counted once. V usage is TRBV15 and J usage is TRBJ2-7; maybe TRBD1 (6 bases). With 1 base removed from V and 2 bases from J, the gap between germline ends came to 9 bases. CDR1 is LNHNV and CDR2 is YYDKDF in the germline V gene (reference sequence). The CDR3 is 14 amino acids. The CDR3 protein is CATSRATGPYEQYF. DNA for the CDR3: TGTGCCACCAGCAGAGCGACAGGCCCCTACGAGCAGTACTTC.

The rearrangement links TRBV5-1 to TRBJ2-3, with TRBD2 as a possible D gene (6 bases). CDR1 is SGHRS, CDR2 YFSETQ, per germline. V was trimmed by 3 bases and J by 1 base, leaving 12 bases between them. This CDR3 has 15 residues. Written as DNA, the CDR3 is TGCGCCAGCAGCTCCCAGTGGGGGGGCACAGATACGCAGTATTTT. Translating gives CASSSQWGGTDTQYF.

J is TRBJ2-5 and V is TRBV19; possible D gene TRBD2, 6 bases. Trimming pared 7 bases from V and 5 bases from J, leaving 14 bases between. Per germline, CDR1 LNHDA and CDR2 SQIVND (reference sequence). The CDR3 is 13 residues long. This CDR3 reads CASTRVGGETQYF. In DNA, the CDR3 is TGTGCCAGTACCAGGGTTGGGGGGGAGACCCAGTACTTC.

CDR3 sequence reads: CASSSRASYNSPLHF. CDR3 nucleotides: TGTGCCAGTAGTAGCAGGGCGTCCTATAATTCACCCCTCCACTTT. The gene calls are TRBV19 and TRBJ1-6; a possible D gene is TRBD1 (5 bases). The V end was cut by 4 bases, the J end by 1 base, with 8 bases between. Per the germline V gene, CDR1 is LNHDA and CDR2 is SQIVND (reference sequence). The CDR3 covers 15 residues.

The rearrangement joins TRBV5-1 to TRBJ2-7; maybe TRBD1 (5 bases). The germline V gene encodes CDR1 SGHRS and CDR2 YFSETQ. Trimming removed 0 bases from V and 1 base from J, with 11 bases in between. CDR3 length: 15 amino acids. As DNA, the CDR3 is TGCGCCAGCAGCTTGGGTGGGGCCTTGTCCTACGAGCAGTACTTC. Encoded protein: CASSLGGALSYEQYF.

CDR3 region: CASKSRTGGNQPQHF. In DNA, the CDR3 is TGTGCCAGCAAATCCCGGACAGGTGGTAATCAGCCCCAGCATTTT. This chain connects TRBV2 to TRBJ1-5; 7 positions agree with TRBD1. The CDR3 sequence is 15 residues long. Germline CDR1 and CDR2: SNHLY and FYNNEI. The V gene end was trimmed by 7 bases and the J gene end by 4 bases; junction bases not matched to a gene: 10.

The chain recombines TRBV18 with TRBJ1-3; possible D gene TRBD1, 5 bases. Germline assignment: CDR1 KGHSH and CDR2 LQKENI. The CDR3 has 15 residues. Trimming took 5 bases from V and 1 from J, leaving 12 bases between them. CDR3 in amino acids: CASSFNQGSGNTIYF. The CDR3 DNA reads TGTGCCAGCTCATTCAACCAGGGTTCTGGAAACACCATATATTTT.

V is TRBV5-1 and J is TRBJ1-5, with D possibly TRBD1 on 6 matching bases. The CDR3 is made up of 15 amino acids. Trimming cost V 5 bases and J 3 bases, with 15 bases left between them. Germline V gene lookup returns CDR1 SGHRS and CDR2 YFSETQ. The CDR3 here is CASRENTGNNQPQHF. CDR3 nucleotides: TGCGCCAGCAGAGAAAATACAGGGAACAATCAGCCCCAGCATTTT.

The gene calls are TRBV5-4 and TRBJ2-3, with D perhaps matching TRBD1 (5 bases). Germline V lookup: CDR1 SGHNT, CDR2 YYREEE (reference sequence). Deletions cut 0 bases from V and 2 bases from J, with 10 bases between. CDR3 length: 15 residues. CDR3 DNA sequence: TGTGCCAGCAGCTTGGGTGGGGCTCACACAGATACGCAGTATTTT. Translation gives CASSLGGAHTDTQYF.

This rearrangement joins TRBV11-2 to TRBJ1-2; no clear D. The CDR3 contains 12 residues. The germline V gene encodes CDR1 SGHAT and CDR2 FQNNGV. V was pared by 5 bases and J by 10 bases, with 14 bases between. CDR3 loop: CASSPLSSVYTF. CDR3 nucleotides: TGTGCCAGCAGCCCCCTTAGTTCCGTCTACACCTTC.

V and J are TRBV12-5 and TRBJ1-2; 7 bases line up with TRBD1. Trimming took 5 bases from V and 4 from J; bases not matched to a gene: 7. This CDR3 comprises 14 residues. Germline CDR1 reads LGHNT; CDR2 reads FRNRAP. The CDR3 nucleotides read TGTGCTAGTGGTCCCCGACAGGGCCTCTATGGCTACACCTTC. This gives the protein CASGPRQGLYGYTF.

V gene TRBV7-9 combines with J gene TRBJ2-5, with TRBD1 as a possible D gene (6 bases). CDR3 length: 15 residues. Trimming removed 3 bases from V and 2 bases from J, with 13 bases in between. Germline CDR1 and CDR2: SEHNR and FQNEAQ (reference sequence). Here the CDR3 reads CASSLTTGWQETQYF. In nucleotides, the CDR3 is TGTGCCAGCAGCTTGACGACAGGCTGGCAAGAGACCCAGTACTTC.

The gene calls are TRBV7-3 and TRBJ2-6; no clear D. The CDR3 extends over 15 amino acids. V lost 2 bases, J lost 0 bases, and 5 bases lay in between. Germline V gives CDR1 SGHTA, CDR2 FQGTGA. The DNA for the CDR3 is TGTGCCAGCAGCTTAGACACCTCTGGGGCCAACGTCCTGACTTTC. The encoded protein is CASSLDTSGANVLTF. Looking up the rest from reference TRBV7-3 and TRBJ2-6 gives the full variable domain: GAGVSQTPSNKVTEKGKYVELRCDPISGHTALYWYRQSLGQGPEFLIYFQGTGAADDSGLPNDRFFAVRPEGSVSTLKIQRTERGDSAVYLCASSLDTSGANVLTFGAGSRLTVL.

This rearrangement joins TRBV5-1 to TRBJ2-1; D is possibly TRBD2 (6 bases). The CDR3 totals 15 residues. V was pared by 2 bases and J by 2 bases, with 11 bases between. Germline CDR1 reads SGHRS; CDR2 reads YFSETQ. In nucleotides, the CDR3 is TGCGCCAGCAGCTTTAGCGGTAAAACCTACAATGAGCAGTTCTTC. It is translated as CASSFSGKTYNEQFF. The full variable domain, its missing parts supplied by reference TRBV5-1 and TRBJ2-1, is KAGVTQTPRYLIKTRGQQVTLSCSPISGHRSVSWYQQTPGQGLQFLFEYFSETQRNKGNFPGRFSGRQFSNSRSEMNVSTLELGDSALYLCASSFSGKTYNEQFFGPGTRLTVL.

This clone was seen just once. The J gene is TRBJ2-7, the V gene TRBV7-8, with 7 bases aligning to TRBD2. CDR1 is SGHVS and CDR2 is FQNEAQ in the germline V gene. Trimming cost V 1 base and J 2 bases; bases outside gene matches: 5. The CDR3 contains 15 residues. The DNA of the CDR3 is TGTGCCAGCAGCTTAGACCTAGCGGTGACCTACGAGCAGTACTTC. Amino acids: CASSLDLAVTYEQYF.

J is TRBJ2-1 and V is TRBV3-1 (or the pseudogene TRBV3-2), with a weak D call TRBD2 (5 bases). The ends were cut back, 0 bases at V and 5 bases at J, with 11 bases in the middle. CDR1 LGHDT and CDR2 YNNKEL come from the germline V gene (reference sequence). CDR3 length equals 15 residues. DNA for the CDR3: TGTGCCAGCAGCCAAGATGCTAGCCTCCACAATGAGCAGTTCTTC. This codes for CASSQDASLHNEQFF.

This clone was seen only a few times. The CDR3 DNA sequence: TGTGCCAGCAGTTTCGTAGCTGGGAACACTGAAGCTTTCTTT. Translation: CASSFVAGNTEAFF. The gene calls are TRBV27 and TRBJ1-1; D remains ambiguous. Per germline, CDR1 MNHEY and CDR2 SMNVEV (reference sequence). V was clipped by 3 bases and J by 1 base, with 9 bases between them. The CDR3 contains 14 residues.